Below, 19 T cell receptor beta chains from the same sample are listed, as sequenced in a study of beta chain features in type 1 diabetes (dated by TCRdb to the late 2010s). Results and caveats for the whole study, not just this receptor: A moderate but significant shortening of TCRB CDR3 length was observed in type 1 diabetes patients in all four CD4+ subsets.

Their target antigens are unknown. The library relied on the immunoSEQ multiplex PCR assay. The entire isolated RNA was reverse transcribed using the High Capacity cDNA Reverse Transcription Kit, and thus expressed TCRB transcripts were sequenced. TCRdb took over this immuneACCESS table, retaining in-frame rearrangements with V and J assigned. Such tables are incomplete; in checked studies, under half of the missing clones stem from an unresolved V gene, and the remainder is unexplained. The sample table holds about 340,000 clones, of which approximately 15% were seen once. The ten largest make up 0.015% of the sample. Sequencing used naive CD4+ T cells from blood. The cell subset or site label of this sample denotes: true naive CD4+ T cells. The receptor set was obtained from a woman aged 18-29 years with type 1 diabetes.

This clone was seen a handful of times. The gene calls are TRBV18 and TRBJ1-1; tentative D call: TRBD1 (5 bases). Trimming pared 4 bases from V and 2 bases from J, leaving 8 bases between. The CDR3 extends over 13 amino acids. CDR1 is KGHSH, CDR2 LQKENI, per germline. CDR3 residues: CASSLDSNTEAFF. The CDR3 DNA is TGTGCCAGCTCACTTGACAGTAACACTGAAGCTTTCTTT.

This clone was detected only a few times. The chain employs TRBV9 and TRBJ2-6, with a tentative D call TRBD1 (6 bases). V was clipped by 0 bases and J by 0 bases, with 16 bases between them. The CDR3 runs 19 residues. Germline CDR1 and CDR2: SGDLS and YYNGEE. The CDR3 region is CASSVGTGWESSGANVLTF. In DNA form, the CDR3 reads TGTGCCAGCAGCGTAGGCACAGGGTGGGAGAGCTCTGGGGCCAACGTCCTGACTTTC. Full variable domain (outside the CDR3, taken from reference TRBV9 and TRBJ2-6): DSGVTQTPKHLITATGQRVTLRCSPRSGDLSVYWYQQSLDQGLQFLIQYYNGEERAKGNILERFSAQQFPDLHSELNLSSLELGDSALYFCASSVGTGWESSGANVLTFGAGSRLTVL.

This clone was counted a few times. This chain uses TRBV5-1 with TRBJ2-2; possibly TRBD2 for D (6 bases). The CDR3 spans 14 residues. The V end lost 3 bases, the J end lost 7 bases, and 13 bases lay between the germline ends. Per germline, CDR1 SGHRS and CDR2 YFSETQ. The CDR3 nucleotides read TGCGCCAGCAGCTCTCTACTAGCTGTCGGGGAGCTGTTTTTT. As protein: CASSSLLAVGELFF.

V and J are TRBV7-9 and TRBJ1-1, with D possibly TRBD1 on 5 matching bases. Deletions cut 2 bases from V and 5 bases from J, with 9 bases between. CDR1 is SEHNR and CDR2 is FQNEAQ in the germline V gene (reference sequence). There are 13 residues in the CDR3. CDR3 amino acids: CASSLSAGTEAFF. DNA of the CDR3: TGTGCCAGCAGCTTAAGTGCAGGGACTGAAGCTTTCTTT.

The chain links TRBV9 to TRBJ2-1, with D possibly TRBD1 on 6 matching bases. The V gene lost 4 bases and the J gene lost 10 bases, with 15 bases spanning the gap. The V gene's germline CDR1 is SGDLS and CDR2 YYNGEE. The CDR3 totals 13 residues. The CDR3 is CASSTGTWDEQFF. The CDR3 DNA reads TGTGCCAGCAGCACAGGGACCTGGGACGAGCAGTTCTTC.

The V gene is TRBV15, the J gene TRBJ2-7, with 10 bases fitting TRBD2. Germline lookup yields CDR1 LNHNV and CDR2 YYDKDF (reference sequence). The CDR3 runs to 16 residues. J was trimmed by 5 bases and V by 4 bases; bases with no gene match: 11. CDR3 coding DNA: TGTGCCACCAGCAACGCTGGGGCTAGCGGGAGACACGAGCAGTACTTC. Translated, it gives CATSNAGASGRHEQYF.

The V gene is TRBV5-4, the J gene TRBJ2-1; TRBD1 is a possible D gene (6 bases). The CDR3 extends over 15 amino acids. CDR1 and CDR2 (germline): SGHNT, YYREEE (reference sequence). V was trimmed by 2 bases and J by 1 base, leaving 10 bases between them. The CDR3 protein is CASSFQGLSYNEQFF. The CDR3 region has the DNA TGTGCCAGCAGCTTCCAGGGGCTATCCTACAATGAGCAGTTCTTC.

The chain has TRBV5-6 and TRBJ2-3; D might be TRBD2 (5 bases). V was clipped by 4 bases and J by 8 bases, with 11 bases between them. Per the germline V gene, CDR1 is SGHDT and CDR2 is YYEEEE. This CDR3 has 12 residues. This CDR3 reads CASSPGIGTQYF. The CDR3 bases are TGTGCCAGCAGCCCGGGAATCGGTACGCAGTATTTT.

The genes are TRBV18 and TRBJ1-5, with a weak D call TRBD1 (5 bases). Trimming removed 2 bases at V and 11 bases at J, with 13 bases between. The CDR3 sequence is 13 residues long. The germline V gene has CDR1 KGHSH and CDR2 LQKENI. For the CDR3, the DNA is TGTGCCAGCTCACCAAACGACAGAGAGTCCCAGCATTTT. Protein: CASSPNDRESQHF.

The chain couples TRBV7-9 to TRBJ2-3; maybe TRBD2 (5 bases). V was shortened by 1 base and J by 1 base, with 15 bases between the two germline ends. The germline V gene has CDR1 SEHNR and CDR2 FQNEAQ (reference sequence). The CDR3 consists of 17 residues. The CDR3 DNA sequence: TGTGCCAGCAGCTTAGAGCGGAGAAGGAAGGGCACAGATACGCAGTATTTT. Amino acids: CASSLERRRKGTDTQYF.

The chain carries TRBV7-8 and TRBJ1-2; TRBD1 agrees at 7 bases. With V trimmed by 3 bases and J by 0 bases, 4 bases remained unmatched. The CDR3 runs 15 residues. Germline V gene data show CDR1 as SGHVS and CDR2 as FQNEAQ. The CDR3 loop reads CASSFNRGANYGYTF. In DNA form, the CDR3 reads TGTGCCAGCAGCTTCAACAGGGGAGCTAACTATGGCTACACCTTC.

The chain links TRBV28 to TRBJ1-2; a possible D gene is TRBD1 (6 bases). Germline CDR1 is MDHEN and CDR2 is SYDVKM. CDR3 size: 12 residues. Trimming pared 5 bases from V and 8 bases from J, leaving 12 bases between. The DNA for the CDR3 is TGTGCCAGCAGTATACAGGGCAGCGGCTACACCTTC. Protein product: CASSIQGSGYTF.

The chain recombines TRBV15 with TRBJ2-3, with TRBD2 matching over 10 bases. Per the germline V gene, CDR1 is LNHNV and CDR2 is YYDKDF (reference sequence). V trimming: 4 bases; J trimming: 2 bases; junction bases outside the gene matches: 9. The CDR3 totals 17 residues. CDR3 DNA: TGTGCCACCAGCATGGGATGGACTAGCGGTAACACAGATACGCAGTATTTT. Its translation: CATSMGWTSGNTDTQYF.

The chain employs TRBV12-5 and TRBJ2-5, with D hard to call. Germline CDR1 and CDR2: LGHNT and FRNRAP. V dropped 6 bases and J dropped 7 bases, with 9 bases sitting between them. The CDR3 has 11 residues. As DNA, the CDR3 is TGTGCTAGTGGGGGCCCTGGGACCCAGTACTTC. This translates into CASGGPGTQYF.

This clone has just a few counts. V and J are TRBV30 and TRBJ1-4, with D possibly being TRBD1 (5 bases). The germline V gene has CDR1 GTSNPN and CDR2 SVGIG (reference sequence). This CDR3 comprises 14 residues. Trimming cost V 5 bases and J 2 bases, with 12 bases left between them. The CDR3: CAWGPGLTNEKLFF. In DNA, the CDR3 is TGTGCCTGGGGCCCGGGACTCACTAATGAAAAACTGTTTTTT.

This clone appeared a few times. The J gene is TRBJ2-3, the V gene TRBV7-9, with unresolved D. Germline CDR1 is SEHNR and CDR2 is FQNEAQ (reference sequence). CDR3 size: 11 residues. Between the trimmed V and J ends, which lost 5 bases and 3 bases, there was a span of 3 bases. The DNA for the CDR3 is TGTGCCAGCAGCATAACAGATACGCAGTATTTT. It specifies CASSITDTQYF.

This clone was found a few times. The junction departs from the called germline gene at one end, perhaps through a read error. V is TRBV2 and J is TRBJ2-3; 7 bases map to TRBD2. The germline CDR1 and CDR2 sequences are SNHLY and FYNNEI. The CDR3 covers 13 residues. CDR3 coding DNA: TGTGCCAGTAGGGAGGGAGTGGCAGAAACGCAGTATTTT. It codes for CASREGVAETQYF. The full variable domain, with the rest looked up from reference TRBV2 and TRBJ2-3, is EPEVTQTPSHQVTQMGQEVILRCVPISNHLYFYWYRQILGQKVEFLVSFYNNEISEKSEIFDDQFSVERPDGSNFTLKIRSTKLEDSAMYFCASREGVAETQYFGPGTRLTVL.

This clone was seen only a few times. J is TRBJ2-4 and V is TRBV28; perhaps TRBD1 as D (6 bases). This CDR3 is 15 amino acids long. From germline, CDR1 is MDHEN and CDR2 SYDVKM. The V end was cut by 3 bases, the J end by 3 bases, with 12 bases between. The CDR3 protein is CASSFRGPSKNIQYF. As DNA, the CDR3 is TGTGCCAGCAGTTTCAGGGGCCCAAGCAAAAACATTCAGTACTTC.

This clone was seen only a few times. CDR3 bases: TGTGCCAGCAGCCCTCTGGGACAGGAGAACACCGGGGAGCTGTTTTTT. As protein: CASSPLGQENTGELFF. The rearrangement uses TRBV7-9 and TRBJ2-2; 8 nucleotides align to TRBD1. The ends lost 5 bases at V and 1 base at J; junction bases unmatched: 6. The germline CDR1 and CDR2 sequences are SEHNR and FQNEAQ (reference sequence). The CDR3 runs 16 residues.